Listed below are T cell receptor beta chains from one sample, sequenced in a study of blood T cell repertoires in COVID-19. Clones were sequenced by immunoSEQ multiplex PCR, and TCRdb holds only the in-frame ones, with some missing. The table lists more than 250,000 clones, about 87% of them singletons. Sample: peripheral blood. All receptors come from a human donor in a cohort sampled during active COVID-19. Each CDR3 is given with its conserved first and last residue. The D gene is left open where the match is weak. Size tells how often a clone was seen (once, few, many) or the class of an expanded clone, and some rows leave it out.

clone size	D gene	J gene	V gene	CDR3 protein	CDR3 DNA
.	TRBD2	TRBJ2-1	TRBV6-5	CASRSSGGHYNEQFF	TGTGCCAGCAGGTCCAGCGGGGGGCACTACAATGAGCAGTTCTTC
.	.	TRBJ2-7	TRBV6-1	CASSERASGWGLEQYF	TGTGCCAGCAGTGAACGGGCCTCAGGGTGGGGGCTCGAGCAGTACTTC
few	.	TRBJ2-7	TRBV27	CASSSLKEGGYEQYF	TGTGCCAGCAGTTCGCTAAAGGAGGGCGGCTACGAGCAGTACTTC
.	.	TRBJ2-1	TRBV4-3	CASSRLVSGYNEQFF	TGCGCCAGCAGTCGACTAGTCAGTGGGTACAATGAGCAGTTCTTC
.	TRBD2	TRBJ2-5	TRBV5-5	CASSRRTATSGSQETQYF	TGTGCCAGCAGCCGTCGAACAGCTACTAGCGGGAGTCAAGAGACCCAGTACTTC
.	.	TRBJ1-2	TRBV4-2	CASSQDPGARNYGYTF	TGTGCCAGCAGCCAAGACCCGGGTGCCCGTAACTATGGCTACACCTTC
.	.	TRBJ2-7	TRBV11-2	CASSLGQLSYEQYF	TGTGCCAGCAGCTTAGGACAGCTCTCCTACGAGCAGTACTTC
.	.	TRBJ1-2	TRBV28	CASSLGSSNYGYTF	TGTGCCAGCAGTTTAGGGAGTTCTAACTATGGCTACACCTTC
.	.	TRBJ2-3	TRBV5-1	CASSPDPGADTQYF	TGCGCCAGCAGCCCGGATCCAGGGGCAGATACGCAGTATTTT
.	.	TRBJ1-6	TRBV6-5	CASSYSRQGSSPLHF	TGTGCCAGCAGTTATAGTCGGCAGGGGAGTTCACCCCTCCACTTT
.	TRBD1	TRBJ2-5	TRBV2	CASRVQGQPQETQYF	TGTGCCAGCAGGGTACAGGGACAGCCCCAAGAGACCCAGTACTTC
few	TRBD1	TRBJ2-1	TRBV9	CASSRQQGARYNEQFF	TGTGCCAGTAGTCGTCAACAGGGGGCGAGGTACAATGAGCAGTTCTTC
.	.	TRBJ2-1	TRBV7-6	CASSFGTGRRNEQFF	TGTGCCAGCAGCTTTGGAACAGGACGACGCAATGAGCAGTTCTTC
.	.	TRBJ1-1	TRBV12-3/TRBV12-4	CASSLSGPTEAFF	TGTGCCAGCAGTTTATCAGGGCCCACTGAAGCTTTCTTT
.	.	TRBJ2-4	TRBV12-3/TRBV12-4	CASSRAKNIQYF	TGTGCCAGCAGTCGAGCCAAAAACATTCAGTACTTC
.	.	TRBJ1-2	TRBV9	CASSLSPQGYGYTF	TGTGCCAGCAGCCTCAGCCCCCAGGGCTATGGCTACACCTTC
.	TRBD2	TRBJ2-2	TRBV19	CASSTGLAERNTGELFF	TGTGCCAGTAGTACGGGACTAGCGGAACGCAACACCGGGGAGCTGTTTTTT